These 16 T cell receptor beta chains share one sample of origin, sequenced in a study of human T cells and chemical hapten exposure. Stated time point: patch test 1, 2 weeks after DPC sensitization. The treatment here: therapeutic diphenylcyclopropenone sensitization with weekly scalp DPC. TCRdb reprocessed the RACE reads via MiXCR and lists one record per CDR3 protein. The repertoire holds 85,000 to 100,000 distinct CDR3 sequences, around 12% seen once, with over 2% in the top ten. The sequencing here drew on whole blood, taken in connection with sensitization to the hapten diphenylcyclopropenone (DPC). All receptors come from a woman between 40 and 50 years old with alopecia areata. Some clones in this sample may be carry-over from other donors' samples.

This clonotype turned up a few times. The chain uses TRBV5-4 and TRBJ2-1; 10 bases map to TRBD1. The CDR3 runs 14 residues. With 4 bases clipped from V and 6 bases from J, the junction kept 4 bases outside the gene matches. Germline V CDR1 and CDR2: SGHNT, YYREEE (reference sequence). The chain's CDR3 is CASSLRTGGNEQFF. CDR3 DNA: TGTGCCAGCAGCCTCAGGACAGGGGGCAATGAGCAGTTCTTC.

DNA for the CDR3: TGCAGGGGCCGACCCCCCGGGGAGCTGTTTTTT. Protein: CRGRPPGELFF. The chain couples TRBV20-1 to TRBJ2-2; D unclear. The germline CDR1 and CDR2 sequences are DFQATT and SNEGSKA (reference sequence). The CDR3 extends over 11 amino acids.

In its sample, this clonotype was seen a few times. J is TRBJ1-1 and V is TRBV13, with D uncertain. The CDR3 spans 14 residues. V lost 1 base and J lost 2, with 8 bases in between. Germline-derived CDR1 and CDR2 are PRHDT and FYEKMQ (reference sequence). CDR3 protein: CASSLVQVNTEAFF. As DNA, the CDR3 is TGTGCCAGCAGCTTAGTCCAGGTAAACACTGAAGCTTTCTTT.

In this sample, this clonotype turned up many times. DNA for the CDR3: TGTGCCAGCAGCTTAGGGCCCCGGGGGCCTATGAACACTGAAGCTTTCTTT. It encodes CASSLGPRGPMNTEAFF. The chain joins TRBV11-2 to TRBJ1-1; D is perhaps TRBD1 (6 bases). In germline, CDR1 is SGHAT, CDR2 FQNNGV. V lost 1 base and J lost 0, with 15 bases in between. The CDR3 loop spans 17 amino acids.

V is TRBV18 and J is TRBJ2-4; a weak D match, TRBD1 (5 bases). The V end was cut by 3 bases, the J end by 5 bases, with 11 bases between. Per the germline V gene, CDR1 is KGHSH and CDR2 is LQKENI. This CDR3 has 14 residues. CDR3 DNA: TGTGCCAGCTCACCCCAGGGATTGGAAAACATTCAGTACTTC. It specifies CASSPQGLENIQYF.

The CDR3 loop is CASRGLNNEQFF. The CDR3 DNA reads TGCGCCAGCAGGGGACTAAACAATGAGCAGTTCTTC. This chain links TRBV5-1 with TRBJ2-1; 7 nucleotides agree with TRBD2. Germline CDR1 is SGHRS and CDR2 is YFSETQ. Trimming removed 5 bases from V and 5 bases from J; junction bases left unmatched: 1. This CDR3 has 12 residues.

In this sample, this clonotype turned up a few times. The chain links TRBV9 to TRBJ2-2; TRBD1 is a possible D gene (6 bases). V was shortened by 4 bases and J by 0 bases, with 16 bases between the two germline ends. The CDR3 consists of 17 residues. CDR1 is SGDLS and CDR2 is YYNGEE in the germline V gene. DNA for the CDR3: TGTGCCAGCAGCTCATGGACAGACCCCACGAACACCGGGGAGCTGTTTTTT. It codes for CASSSWTDPTNTGELFF.

By share, this clonotype ranks as medium-sized. The rearrangement joins TRBV5-4 to TRBJ2-7; TRBD2 aligns across 7 bases. Germline V CDR1 and CDR2: SGHNT, YYREEE (reference sequence). Trimming at V came to 2 bases and at J to 3 bases, leaving 2 bases not matched to a gene. The CDR3 runs 13 residues. CDR3 nucleotide sequence: TGTGCCAGCAGCTTAGCGGGATTCTACGAGCAGTACTTC. Translating it yields CASSLAGFYEQYF.

The genes are TRBV2 and TRBJ2-2; D not resolved. CDR1 SNHLY and CDR2 FYNNEI come from the germline V gene. The CDR3 contains 17 residues. Between the trimmed V and J ends, which lost 8 bases and 0 bases, there was a span of 19 bases. CDR3 coding DNA: TGTGCCAGCGTCAGAATTAGGAGTTACGCGAACACCGGGGAGCTGTTTTTT. Its protein is CASVRIRSYANTGELFF.

V gene TRBV12-3 or TRBV12-4 combines with J gene TRBJ2-1, with 11 bases aligning to TRBD2. The CDR3 is made up of 15 amino acids. The V and J ends lost 5 bases and 7 bases, in that order; junction bases with no gene match: 7. The CDR3 DNA follows: TGTGCCAGCAGTATGACTAGCGGGAACCTTAATGAGCAGTTCTTC. This gives the protein CASSMTSGNLNEQFF.

This clonotype was detected many times. This chain links TRBV2 with TRBJ2-1, with 12 bases that match TRBD2. With V trimmed by 5 bases and J by 6 bases, 2 bases remained unmatched. The CDR3 runs 14 residues. Per the germline V gene, CDR1 is SNHLY and CDR2 is FYNNEI. The DNA for the CDR3 is TGTGCCAGCAGTCGGACTAGCGGGATCAATGAGCAGTTCTTC. It yields the protein CASSRTSGINEQFF.

This clonotype was observed once. One end of the junction is discordant with germline, which a read error may explain. This chain connects TRBV7-7 to TRBJ2-5, with D maybe TRBD2 (5 bases). In germline, CDR1 is SSHAT, CDR2 FNYEAQ (reference sequence). This CDR3 contains 14 residues. CDR3 DNA sequence: TGTGCTAGCAGCCCGGGAAGGGTACGAGAGACCCAGTACTTC. Translation: CASSPGRVRETQYF.

Only a few counts were recorded for this clonotype. The rearrangement uses TRBV6-2 or TRBV6-3 and TRBJ2-7, with a weak D call TRBD2 (5 bases). This CDR3 is 13 amino acids long. With 4 bases removed from V and 4 bases from J, the gap between germline ends came to 11 bases. CDR1 and CDR2 (germline): MNHEY, SVGEGT. CDR3 bases: TGTGCCAGCAGTTTACTACGGGGTTACGAGCAGTACTTC. Protein product: CASSLLRGYEQYF.

This clonotype was seen repeatedly, ten times or more. The genes are TRBV19 and TRBJ1-5; no firm D call. This CDR3 comprises 15 residues. V lost 6 bases to trimming and J lost 1 base, with 13 bases between them. The germline V gene encodes CDR1 LNHDA and CDR2 SQIVND (reference sequence). The CDR3 bases are TGTGCCAGTAGAGAGGCGGTGGGAAGCAATCAGCCCCAGCATTTT. Its protein is CASREAVGSNQPQHF.

The V gene is TRBV29-1, the J gene TRBJ1-1; D gene unclear. CDR1 is SQVTM, CDR2 ANQGSEA, per germline. V was pared by 7 bases and J by 4 bases, with 16 bases between. The CDR3 length is 13 residues. The CDR3 here is CSALVASGTEAFF. In DNA form, the CDR3 reads TGCAGCGCCCTTGTCGCCTCTGGCACTGAAGCTTTCTTT.

This clonotype was detected many times. The rearrangement links TRBV11-2 to TRBJ2-4; D assignment may be TRBD1 or TRBD2 (5 bases each). This CDR3 is built from 11 residues. Trimming took 1 base from V and 10 from J, leaving 5 bases between them. The V gene's germline CDR1 is SGHAT and CDR2 FQNNGV. The CDR3 loop reads CASSLGGIQYF. In DNA form, the CDR3 reads TGTGCCAGCAGCTTAGGGGGGATTCAGTACTTC.